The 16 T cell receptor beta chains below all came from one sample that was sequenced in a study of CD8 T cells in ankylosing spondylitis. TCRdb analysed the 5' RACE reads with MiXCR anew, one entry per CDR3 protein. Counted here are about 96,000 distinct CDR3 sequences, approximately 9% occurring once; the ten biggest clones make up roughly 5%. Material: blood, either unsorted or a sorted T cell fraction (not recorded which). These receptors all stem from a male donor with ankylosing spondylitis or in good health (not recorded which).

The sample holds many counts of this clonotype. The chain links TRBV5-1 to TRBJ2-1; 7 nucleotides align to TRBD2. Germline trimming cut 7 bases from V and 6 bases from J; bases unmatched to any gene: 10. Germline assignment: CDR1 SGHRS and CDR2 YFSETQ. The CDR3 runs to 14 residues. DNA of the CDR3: TGCGCCAGCGGCCGGGACTACTTCTCCAATGAGCAGTTCTTC. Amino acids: CASGRDYFSNEQFF.

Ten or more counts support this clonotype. The CDR3 DNA follows: TGCGCCAGCAGCCAAGCGACTAGCGGGGGAACCGGGGAGCTGTTTTTT. Amino acids: CASSQATSGGTGELFF. The rearrangement uses TRBV4-1 and TRBJ2-2; 12 bases line up with TRBD2. In germline, CDR1 is MGHRA, CDR2 YSYEKL. This CDR3 has 16 amino acids. After removal of 1 base from V and 5 bases from J, the junction contained 2 bases not matched to a gene.

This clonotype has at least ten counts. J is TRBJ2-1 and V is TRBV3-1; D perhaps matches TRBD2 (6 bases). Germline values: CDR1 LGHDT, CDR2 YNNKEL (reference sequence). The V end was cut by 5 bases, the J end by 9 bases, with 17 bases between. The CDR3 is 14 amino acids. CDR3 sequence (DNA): TGTGCCAGCAGCTTTCATTCCCAGGGAGGTGAGCAGTTCTTC. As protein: CASSFHSQGGEQFF.

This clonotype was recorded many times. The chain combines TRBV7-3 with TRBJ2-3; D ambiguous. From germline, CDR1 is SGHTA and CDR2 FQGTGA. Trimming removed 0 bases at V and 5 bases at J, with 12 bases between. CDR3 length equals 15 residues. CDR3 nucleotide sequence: TGTGCCAGCAGCTTAACTGGCAGGATGGGAGATACGCAGTATTTT. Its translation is CASSLTGRMGDTQYF.

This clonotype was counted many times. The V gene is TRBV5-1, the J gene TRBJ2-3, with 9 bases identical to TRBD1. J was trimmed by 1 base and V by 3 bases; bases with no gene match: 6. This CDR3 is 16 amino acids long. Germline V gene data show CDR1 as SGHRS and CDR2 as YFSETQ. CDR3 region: CASSSQGAHGTDTQYF. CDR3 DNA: TGCGCCAGCAGCTCACAGGGGGCGCACGGCACAGATACGCAGTATTTT.

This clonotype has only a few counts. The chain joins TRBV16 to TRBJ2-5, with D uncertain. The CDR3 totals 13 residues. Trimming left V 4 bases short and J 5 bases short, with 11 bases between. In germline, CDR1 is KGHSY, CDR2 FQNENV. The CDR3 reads CASSLQQRETQYF. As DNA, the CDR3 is TGTGCCAGCAGCCTACAGCAACGGGAGACCCAGTACTTC.

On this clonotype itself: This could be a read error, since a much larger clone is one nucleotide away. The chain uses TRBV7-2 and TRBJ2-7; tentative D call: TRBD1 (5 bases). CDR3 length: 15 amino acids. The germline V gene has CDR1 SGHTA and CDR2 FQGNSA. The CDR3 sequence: CANSVSGDSFYEQYF. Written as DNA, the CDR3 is TGTGCCAACAGCGTCTCGGGCGACAGTTTCTACGAGCAGTACTTC.

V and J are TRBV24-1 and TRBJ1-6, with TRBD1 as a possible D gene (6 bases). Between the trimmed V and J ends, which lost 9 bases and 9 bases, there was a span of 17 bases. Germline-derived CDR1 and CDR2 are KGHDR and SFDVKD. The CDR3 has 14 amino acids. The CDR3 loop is CATSSSGDGSPLHF. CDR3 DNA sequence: TGTGCCACCTCTTCCTCAGGGGATGGTTCACCCCTCCACTTT.

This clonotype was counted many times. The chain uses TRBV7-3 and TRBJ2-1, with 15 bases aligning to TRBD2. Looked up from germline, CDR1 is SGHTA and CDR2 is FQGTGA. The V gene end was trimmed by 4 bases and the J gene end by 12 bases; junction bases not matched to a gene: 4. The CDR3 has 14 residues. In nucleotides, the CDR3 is TGTGCCAGCAGCTCGGGACTAGCGGGGGGCCGGCAGTTCTTC. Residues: CASSSGLAGGRQFF.

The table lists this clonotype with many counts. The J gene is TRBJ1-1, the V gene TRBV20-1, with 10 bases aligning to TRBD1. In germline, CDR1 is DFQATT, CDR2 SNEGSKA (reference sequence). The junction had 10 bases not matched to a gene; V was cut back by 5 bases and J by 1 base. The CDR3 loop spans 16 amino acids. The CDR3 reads CSAQDRGRVRNTEAFF. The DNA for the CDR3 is TGCAGTGCTCAAGACAGGGGGCGAGTACGGAACACTGAAGCTTTCTTT.

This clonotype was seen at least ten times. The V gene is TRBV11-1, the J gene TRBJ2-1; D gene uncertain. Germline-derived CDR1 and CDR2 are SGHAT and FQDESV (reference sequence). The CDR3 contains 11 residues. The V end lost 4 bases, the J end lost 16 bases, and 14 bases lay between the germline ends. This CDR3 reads CASSSGPRPFF. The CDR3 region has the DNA TGTGCCAGCAGCTCGGGCCCCCGTCCCTTCTTC.

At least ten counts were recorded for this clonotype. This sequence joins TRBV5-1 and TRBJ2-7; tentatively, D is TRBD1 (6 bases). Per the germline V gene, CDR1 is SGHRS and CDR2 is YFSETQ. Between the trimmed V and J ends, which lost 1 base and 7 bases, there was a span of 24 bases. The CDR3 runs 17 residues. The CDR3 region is CASSLYQGTANPVEQYF. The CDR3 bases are TGCGCCAGCAGCTTGTATCAGGGGACCGCCAACCCGGTAGAGCAGTACTTC.

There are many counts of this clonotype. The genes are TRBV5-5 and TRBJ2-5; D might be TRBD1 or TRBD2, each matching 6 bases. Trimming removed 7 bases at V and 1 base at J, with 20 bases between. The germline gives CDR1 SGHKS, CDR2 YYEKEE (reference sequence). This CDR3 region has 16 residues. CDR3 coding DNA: TGTGCCAGCTCCCGGGGGCGGGGCCGGTTCCAAGAGACCCAGTACTTC. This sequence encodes CASSRGRGRFQETQYF.

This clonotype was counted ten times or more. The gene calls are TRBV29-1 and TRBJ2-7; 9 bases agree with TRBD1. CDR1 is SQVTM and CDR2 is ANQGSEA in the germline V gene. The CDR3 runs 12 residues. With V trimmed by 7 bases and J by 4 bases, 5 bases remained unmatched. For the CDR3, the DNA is TGCAGCGGAGTAGGACAGGGGTACGAGCAGTACTTC. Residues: CSGVGQGYEQYF.

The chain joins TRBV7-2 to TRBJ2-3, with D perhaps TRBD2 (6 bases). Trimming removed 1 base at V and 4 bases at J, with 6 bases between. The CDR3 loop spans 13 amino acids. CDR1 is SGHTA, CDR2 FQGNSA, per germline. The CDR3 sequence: CASSLGGADTQYF. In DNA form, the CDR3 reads TGTGCCAGCAGCTTAGGGGGGGCAGATACGCAGTATTTT.

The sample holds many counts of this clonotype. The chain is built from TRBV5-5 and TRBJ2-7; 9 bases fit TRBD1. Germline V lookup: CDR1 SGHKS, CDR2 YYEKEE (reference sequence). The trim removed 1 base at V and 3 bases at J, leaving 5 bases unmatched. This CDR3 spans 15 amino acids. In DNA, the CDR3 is TGTGCCAGCAGCTTGACAGGGGGCGCCGGCTACGAGCAGTACTTC. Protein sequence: CASSLTGGAGYEQYF. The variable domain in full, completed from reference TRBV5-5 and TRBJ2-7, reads DAGVTQSPTHLIKTRGQQVTLRCSPISGHKSVSWYQQVLGQGPQFIFQYYEKEERGRGNFPDRFSARQFPNYSSELNVNALLLGDSALYLCASSLTGGAGYEQYFGPGTRLTVT.